This passage covers 20 T cell receptor beta chains from one sample sequenced in a study of blood T cell repertoires in COVID-19. Repertoires were generated with immunoSEQ multiplex PCR, while TCRdb's copy carries only in-frame clones and drops some. Seen here are approximately 450,000 clones, around 89% observed once, and the top ten hold about 4.3%. Input material: peripheral blood. Receptors were obtained from a young woman with acute or convalescent COVID-19.

This clone was seen a few times. The rearrangement links TRBV28 to TRBJ1-6; D may be TRBD1 (6 bases). Germline loops: CDR1 MDHEN, CDR2 SYDVKM. The CDR3 is 14 residues long. V was clipped by 2 bases and J by 9 bases, with 11 bases between them. In DNA form, the CDR3 reads TGTGCCAGCAGTTTAGGGGGGGCGGGTTCACCCCTCCACTTT. Translation: CASSLGGAGSPLHF.

This chain joins TRBV12-3 or TRBV12-4 and TRBJ1-2; D not resolved. The CDR3 has 13 amino acids. Trimming left V 5 bases short and J 8 bases short, with 15 bases between. The CDR3 nucleotides read TGTGCCAGCAGTCCCCAGGAGGTGGGAGGCTACACCTTC. It specifies CASSPQEVGGYTF.

The chain combines TRBV5-5 with TRBJ2-7; a weak D match, TRBD1 (6 bases). V was cut by 0 bases and J by 5 bases, with 15 bases left in between. From germline, CDR1 is SGHKS and CDR2 YYEKEE (reference sequence). This CDR3 has 15 residues. The CDR3: CASSLEGDLVDEQYF. The DNA for the CDR3 is TGTGCCAGCAGCTTGGAGGGGGACCTTGTCGACGAGCAGTACTTC.

V gene TRBV28 combines with J gene TRBJ2-6, with 8 bases aligning to TRBD1. The CDR3 has 19 amino acids. Looked up from germline, CDR1 is MDHEN and CDR2 is SYDVKM. V gave up 6 bases and J gave up 0 bases; unmatched junction bases: 13. In nucleotides, the CDR3 is TGTGCCAGCAGCGCGAATCAGGGGGCACGGTCCTCTGGGGCCAACGTCCTGACTTTC. This sequence encodes CASSANQGARSSGANVLTF.

This chain joins TRBV6-7 and TRBJ2-2; a possible D gene is TRBD1 (5 bases). Being an ORF, TRBV6-7 has a function that is uncertain. The germline V and J ends were trimmed by 8 bases and 6 bases, with 22 bases remaining between them. The CDR3 is made up of 16 amino acids. The CDR3 nucleotides read TGTGCCAGCCATACATGGGCAGGACACTATTCCGGGGAGCTGTTTTTT. Its protein is CASHTWAGHYSGELFF.

This clone was seen once. CDR3 region: CASSAGRSGNTIYF. The CDR3 DNA reads TGTGCCAGCAGCGCGGGTAGATCTGGAAACACCATATATTTT. The chain couples TRBV7-3 to TRBJ1-3; D is undetermined. Between the trimmed V and J ends, which lost 5 bases and 1 base, there was a span of 9 bases. CDR3 length equals 14 residues. Germline CDR1 SGHTA, CDR2 FQGTGA.

The chain is built from TRBV7-9 and TRBJ2-7; D remains ambiguous. The V and J ends lost 0 bases and 0 bases respectively, with 12 bases between them. The germline V gene has CDR1 SEHNR and CDR2 FQNEAQ (reference sequence). The CDR3 is made up of 16 amino acids. The CDR3 is CASSLAWAGGSYEQYF. The CDR3 DNA reads TGTGCCAGCAGCTTAGCATGGGCAGGTGGCTCCTACGAGCAGTACTTC.

The gene calls are TRBV7-2 and TRBJ2-7; no clear D. There are 14 residues in the CDR3. Trimming cost V 1 base and J 0 bases, with 7 bases left between them. Germline CDR1 reads SGHTA; CDR2 reads FQGNSA. The CDR3: CASSLDSHSYEQYF. The CDR3 DNA sequence: TGTGCCAGCAGCTTAGATTCCCACTCCTACGAGCAGTACTTC.

This chain joins TRBV3-1 (or the pseudogene TRBV3-2) and TRBJ2-7; no clear D gene. V was pared by 0 bases and J by 2 bases, with 8 bases between. In germline, CDR1 is LGHDT, CDR2 YNNKEL (reference sequence). This CDR3 is built from 14 residues. The CDR3, as DNA: TGTGCCAGCAGCCAAGAAACTTACGCCTACGAGCAGTACTTC. As protein: CASSQETYAYEQYF.

This clone was recorded a few times. The V and J genes are TRBV5-1 and TRBJ2-1; 8 bases line up with TRBD1. CDR1 SGHRS and CDR2 YFSETQ come from the germline V gene. V dropped 0 bases and J dropped 7; count of bases not matched to a gene: 3. This CDR3 is built from 14 residues. The DNA for the CDR3 is TGCGCCAGCAGCTTGGTGACAGGGGAGAATGAGCAGTTCTTC. Encoded protein: CASSLVTGENEQFF. Full variable domain (outside the CDR3, taken from reference TRBV5-1 and TRBJ2-1): KAGVTQTPRYLIKTRGQQVTLSCSPISGHRSVSWYQQTPGQGLQFLFEYFSETQRNKGNFPGRFSGRQFSNSRSEMNVSTLELGDSALYLCASSLVTGENEQFFGPGTRLTVL.

The chain combines TRBV5-8 with TRBJ1-2, with 8 bases aligning to TRBD1. Germline V lookup: CDR1 SGHTS, CDR2 YDEGEE. This CDR3 has 17 residues. V trimming: 2 bases; J trimming: 1 base; junction bases outside the gene matches: 10. The CDR3 DNA reads as TGTGCCAGCAGCTTTAACGACAGGGGACTGAGTAACTATGGCTACACCTTC. Translation: CASSFNDRGLSNYGYTF.

The rearrangement uses TRBV9 and TRBJ2-6; 7 nucleotides agree with TRBD2. CDR3 size: 20 residues. CDR1 is SGDLS and CDR2 is YYNGEE in the germline V gene. The junction had 16 bases not matched to a gene; V was cut back by 4 bases and J by 0 bases. The CDR3 here is CASSPHWTSQFASGANVLTF. The CDR3 bases are TGTGCCAGCAGCCCCCACTGGACTAGTCAGTTTGCCTCTGGGGCCAACGTCCTGACTTTC.

The rearrangement joins TRBV5-4 to TRBJ2-2; TRBD1 matches 7 bases. The CDR3 is 16 residues long. V lost 4 bases, J lost 4 bases, and 10 bases stayed unmatched. CDR1 and CDR2 from the germline V gene are SGHNT and YYREEE (reference sequence). The CDR3 DNA reads as TGTGCCAGCAGCAGTGGGACAGTGGGCTCCACCGGGGAGCTGTTTTTT. It is translated as CASSSGTVGSTGELFF.

This clone was counted between two and nine times. CDR3 coding DNA: TGCGCCAGCAGGGGAGGTGCTAAACAGGGGAATAGTGGCACTGAAGCTTTCTTT. Translating gives CASRGGAKQGNSGTEAFF. This rearrangement joins TRBV5-1 to TRBJ1-1, with TRBD1 matching over 7 bases. This CDR3 contains 18 residues. CDR1 and CDR2 (germline): SGHRS, YFSETQ. V lost 5 bases, J lost 4 bases, and 20 bases stayed unmatched.

The rearrangement joins TRBV2 to TRBJ2-1, with TRBD2 identical over 11 bases. CDR3 length: 15 residues. Trimming cost V 2 bases and J 5 bases; bases outside gene matches: 2. Germline loops: CDR1 SNHLY, CDR2 FYNNEI. Written as DNA, the CDR3 is TGTGCCAGCAGTGAACGACTAGCGGGGCACAATGAGCAGTTCTTC. It translates to CASSERLAGHNEQFF.

The V gene is TRBV19, the J gene TRBJ2-7; 14 bases fit TRBD2. V shed 3 bases, J shed 3 bases, and the junction held 4 bases outside the gene matches. The CDR3 has 16 amino acids. CDR1 and CDR2 (germline): LNHDA, SQIVND (reference sequence). The CDR3 coding sequence is TGTGCCAGTAGTATCGCGGGACTAGCGGGGGTCTACGAGCAGTACTTC. Its translation: CASSIAGLAGVYEQYF.

The chain carries TRBV6-1 and TRBJ1-5, with TRBD1 as a possible D gene (5 bases). V lost 3 bases and J 2 bases, leaving 17 bases between the germline ends. The CDR3 loop spans 17 amino acids. Germline values: CDR1 MNHNS, CDR2 SASEGT. The CDR3 protein is CASSDRVEHRGNQPQHF. The CDR3 bases are TGTGCCAGCAGTGACAGGGTTGAGCATAGGGGCAATCAGCCCCAGCATTTT.

The rearrangement links TRBV9 to TRBJ2-5; 9 positions agree with TRBD1. The V and J ends lost 3 bases and 4 bases, in that order; junction bases with no gene match: 13. The CDR3 is 17 residues long. CDR1 SGDLS and CDR2 YYNGEE come from the germline V gene. The CDR3 loop is CASSATETGGWGETQYF. CDR3 in DNA: TGTGCCAGCAGCGCCACCGAGACAGGGGGGTGGGGAGAGACCCAGTACTTC.

The chain employs TRBV24-1 and TRBJ2-3; D not certain. Germline CDR1 reads KGHDR; CDR2 reads SFDVKD. V lost 11 bases and J lost 0, with 17 bases in between. The CDR3 contains 15 residues. CDR3 nucleotide sequence: TGTGCCAAGCCGTATACAGCCTCTAGCACAGATACGCAGTATTTT. This sequence encodes CAKPYTASSTDTQYF.

DNA for the CDR3: TGTGCCTGGAGTGTCCCGTATGGCTACACCTTC. This encodes CAWSVPYGYTF. This chain uses TRBV30 with TRBJ1-2; D is uncertain. CDR1 is GTSNPN and CDR2 is SVGIG in the germline V gene (reference sequence). The germline V and J ends were trimmed by 0 bases and 5 bases, with 4 bases remaining between them. The CDR3 length is 11 residues. Together with reference TRBV30 and TRBJ1-2, the CDR3 gives the full variable domain: SQTIHQWPATLVQPVGSPLSLECTVEGTSNPNLYWYRQAAGRGLQLLFYSVGIGQISSEVPQNLSASRPQDRQFILSSKKLLLSDSGFYLCAWSVPYGYTFGSGTRLTVV.